Each of the 24 T cell receptor beta chains below was sequenced from the same sample in a study of T cells in Graves' hyperthyroidism and ophthalmopathy. RNA transcripts gave rise to amplified TCR beta CDR3 regions. During a first-round RT-PCR of the TCR CDR3, the HTBI primer set was used. TCRdb reanalysed the multiplex PCR reads using MiXCR and keeps one entry per CDR3 protein. Of more than 500,000 distinct CDR3 sequences detected, 15% to 20% appear once; the ten largest clones hold approximately 32%. Input material: blood. These receptor sequences come from a woman in her twenties or thirties with Graves' ophthalmopathy.

This clonotype showed up many times. The chain couples TRBV20-1 to TRBJ1-5; tentatively, D is TRBD1 (6 bases). Looked up from germline, CDR1 is DFQATT and CDR2 is SNEGSKA (reference sequence). V was pared by 2 bases and J by 7 bases, with 12 bases between. The CDR3 runs 13 residues. The CDR3 DNA reads as TGCAGTGCTAGACACAGGGCTATCCAGCCCCAGCATTTT. It yields the protein CSARHRAIQPQHF.

The chain carries TRBV18 and TRBJ1-1; 8 nucleotides align to TRBD1. CDR1 and CDR2 from the germline V gene are KGHSH and LQKENI. This CDR3 has 16 amino acids. The ends lost 3 bases at V and 3 bases at J; junction bases unmatched: 9. As DNA, the CDR3 is TGTGCCAGCTCACCTAGACAGGGGATAGGGGACACTGAAGCTTTCTTT. This gives the protein CASSPRQGIGDTEAFF.

This clonotype was counted many times. The chain carries TRBV18 and TRBJ1-2, with a weak D call TRBD1 (5 bases). Looked up from germline, CDR1 is KGHSH and CDR2 is LQKENI. The CDR3 totals 14 residues. V shed 4 bases and J shed 10 bases, with 19 bases lying between them. CDR3 amino acids: CASSQAGTEGPYTF. CDR3 nucleotides: TGTGCCAGCTCACAGGCCGGGACGGAGGGCCCCTACACCTTC.

This clonotype was seen more than once but under ten times. The V and J genes are TRBV27 and TRBJ1-5; the match to TRBD1 covers 8 bases. CDR1 is MNHEY and CDR2 is SMNVEV in the germline V gene (reference sequence). This CDR3 is built from 13 residues. V lost 5 bases to trimming and J lost 6 bases; unmatched junction nucleotides: 3. The CDR3 DNA reads TGTGCCAGCAGTGGACAGGGAAGTCAGCCCCAGCATTTT. Its translation: CASSGQGSQPQHF.

The chain couples TRBV19 to TRBJ2-1; D gene unclear. Germline CDR1 reads LNHDA; CDR2 reads SQIVND (reference sequence). Trimming shortened V by 0 bases and J by 5 bases, and 8 bases separated the two germline ends. The CDR3 runs 14 residues. The CDR3 coding sequence is TGTGCCAGTAGTATAGATGGCGGTCACAATGAGCAGTTCTTC. It specifies CASSIDGGHNEQFF.

There are a few counts of this clonotype. J is TRBJ2-2 and V is TRBV9; no reliable D call. V lost 0 bases and J 6 bases, leaving 9 bases between the germline ends. Germline V gene sequence: CDR1 SGDLS, CDR2 YYNGEE. This CDR3 is 14 amino acids long. The CDR3 nucleotides are TGTGCCAGCAGCGTAGGCCGGATACCCGGGGAGCTGTTTTTT. It codes for CASSVGRIPGELFF. Variable domain in full (rest from reference TRBV9 and TRBJ2-2): DSGVTQTPKHLITATGQRVTLRCSPRSGDLSVYWYQQSLDQGLQFLIQYYNGEERAKGNILERFSAQQFPDLHSELNLSSLELGDSALYFCASSVGRIPGELFFGEGSRLTVL.

V usage is TRBV4-2 and J usage is TRBJ2-1; TRBD2 matches 12 bases. This CDR3 comprises 18 residues. Trimming removed 3 bases from V and 3 bases from J; junction bases left unmatched: 9. Germline V gene data show CDR1 as LGHNA and CDR2 as YNFKEQ. Written as DNA, the CDR3 is TGTGCCAGCAGCCAGGAGACTAGCGGGAGTATAGGCTACAATGAGCAGTTCTTC. Protein sequence: CASSQETSGSIGYNEQFF.

This clonotype occurred a few times. The V call is TRBV15, the J call TRBJ1-5; weak D call: TRBD1 (5 bases). The CDR3 spans 16 residues. CDR1 is LNHNV, CDR2 YYDKDF, per germline (reference sequence). Trimming pared 4 bases from V and 2 bases from J, leaving 15 bases between. CDR3 DNA: TGTGCCACCAGCAAAACGGACACCCGAGGCAATCAGCCCCAGCATTTT. Its protein product is CATSKTDTRGNQPQHF.

This clonotype has at least ten counts. The chain joins TRBV5-1 to TRBJ2-2, with D possibly TRBD2 on 5 matching bases. The CDR3 spans 18 residues. V gave up 0 bases and J gave up 0 bases, with 15 bases separating them. CDR1 and CDR2 (germline): SGHRS, YFSETQ. The CDR3 protein is CASSLVSRGFTNTGELFF. The CDR3 DNA sequence: TGCGCCAGCAGCTTGGTCTCTCGGGGATTTACGAACACCGGGGAGCTGTTTTTT.

This clonotype occurred many times. This chain links TRBV28 with TRBJ2-7; unclear D gene. Trimming took off 8 bases at V and 5 bases at J, with 10 bases between the two ends. Germline V gene lookup returns CDR1 MDHEN and CDR2 SYDVKM. This CDR3 is built from 11 residues. CDR3 in amino acids: CASGVAHEQYF. In DNA, the CDR3 is TGTGCCAGCGGGGTAGCCCACGAGCAGTACTTC.

This clonotype showed up many times. The rearrangement joins TRBV28 to TRBJ1-6; TRBD1 might be the D (5 bases). Per germline, CDR1 MDHEN and CDR2 SYDVKM. Trimming removed 4 bases at V and 10 bases at J, with 11 bases between. The length of the CDR3 is 13 residues. CDR3 loop: CASSSGLGSPLHF. As DNA, the CDR3 is TGTGCCAGCAGTTCGGGGCTAGGGTCACCCCTCCACTTT.

The chain is built from TRBV7-9 and TRBJ2-7; D possibly matches TRBD1 or TRBD2 (6 bases each). CDR1 is SEHNR, CDR2 FQNEAQ, per germline (reference sequence). Trimming removed 1 base at V and 5 bases at J, with 15 bases between. The CDR3 spans 15 residues. The DNA of the CDR3 is TGTGCCAGCAGCTTAGGACCAGGGGAGGACGACGAGCAGTACTTC. Translating gives CASSLGPGEDDEQYF.

This clonotype was seen at least ten times. V usage is TRBV5-1 and J usage is TRBJ1-1; no clear D. Trimming pared 4 bases from V and 2 bases from J, leaving 18 bases between. This CDR3 is 16 amino acids long. Per germline, CDR1 SGHRS and CDR2 YFSETQ. CDR3 sequence: CASSPMRVGVNTEAFF. CDR3 DNA sequence: TGCGCCAGCAGCCCCATGAGGGTCGGTGTTAACACTGAAGCTTTCTTT.

There are many counts of this clonotype. The chain couples TRBV5-6 to TRBJ2-3; D remains unclear. Germline loops: CDR1 SGHDT, CDR2 YYEEEE. V lost 5 bases and J lost 1, with 14 bases in between. CDR3 length: 15 amino acids. The CDR3 loop is CASSSEPVGTDTQYF. The CDR3 nucleotides read TGTGCCAGCAGTTCTGAGCCGGTAGGCACAGATACGCAGTATTTT. The full variable domain, with the rest looked up from reference TRBV5-6 and TRBJ2-3, is DAGVTQSPTHLIKTRGQQVTLRCSPKSGHDTVSWYQQALGQGPQFIFQYYEEEERQRGNFPDRFSGHQFPNYSSELNVNALLLGDSALYLCASSSEPVGTDTQYFGPGTRLTVL.

This clonotype has a count of ten or more. V gene TRBV7-3 combines with J gene TRBJ2-2; D not resolved. CDR1 and CDR2 (germline): SGHTA, FQGTGA. The CDR3 consists of 16 residues. Between the trimmed V and J ends, which lost 5 bases and 1 base, there was a span of 14 bases. CDR3 loop: CASSRLPRGNTGELFF. CDR3 nucleotides: TGTGCCAGCAGCCGACTCCCGAGAGGGAACACCGGGGAGCTGTTTTTT.

This clonotype was observed a handful of times. The chain joins TRBV5-1 to TRBJ1-6; 10 positions match TRBD1. This CDR3 is built from 15 residues. V dropped 4 bases and J dropped 7; count of bases not matched to a gene: 5. Germline CDR1 SGHRS, CDR2 YFSETQ. In nucleotides, the CDR3 is TGCGCCAGCAGCCCCGACAGGGGGCAGAATTCACCCCTCCACTTT. Translated: CASSPDRGQNSPLHF.

A remark on this clonotype: One junction end does not reproduce the germline sequence, and a read error may be involved. The chain combines TRBV11-3 with TRBJ2-7, with 8 bases fitting TRBD2. This CDR3 spans 13 amino acids. Per germline, CDR1 SGHNT and CDR2 YENEEA. The CDR3 sequence is CASSPGGVYEQCF. The CDR3 nucleotides read TGTGCCAGCTCACCGGGGGGGGTCTACGAGCAGTGCTTC.

This clonotype was observed at least ten times. The V call is TRBV24-1, the J call TRBJ2-1; 11 nucleotides agree with TRBD2. CDR1 is KGHDR and CDR2 is SFDVKD in the germline V gene. The CDR3 contains 21 residues. V was clipped by 2 bases and J by 2 bases; unmatched bases: 16. CDR3 coding DNA: TGTGCCACCAGTGATTACAGCGGGACTAGCGGAGCCCCTACAACCTACAATGAGCAGTTCTTC. Translation gives CATSDYSGTSGAPTTYNEQFF.

The V gene is TRBV7-7, the J gene TRBJ2-2; a weak D match, TRBD1 (6 bases). V was shortened by 5 bases and J by 6 bases, with 16 bases between the two germline ends. The V gene's germline CDR1 is SSHAT and CDR2 FNYEAQ (reference sequence). This CDR3 has 15 residues. The CDR3 spells CASSPNRDNAGELFF. The CDR3 coding sequence is TGTGCCAGCAGCCCGAACCGGGACAATGCCGGGGAGCTGTTTTTT.

V usage is TRBV15 and J usage is TRBJ1-5, with a possible D match to TRBD1 (5 bases). The ends were cut back, 8 bases at V and 2 bases at J, with 10 bases in the middle. The CDR3 length is 13 residues. The germline V gene encodes CDR1 LNHNV and CDR2 YYDKDF (reference sequence). CDR3 amino acids: CATRGSGNQPQHF. Here the CDR3 DNA reads TGTGCCACCCGGGGGAGCGGCAATCAGCCCCAGCATTTT.

The chain carries TRBV19 and TRBJ2-3, with TRBD2 matching 10 bases. The CDR3 has 16 amino acids. With 4 bases clipped from V and 2 bases from J, the junction kept 6 bases outside the gene matches. The germline V gene encodes CDR1 LNHDA and CDR2 SQIVND (reference sequence). The CDR3 nucleotides are TGTGCCAGTAGTAAACGTAGCGGGAGGCCCACAGATACGCAGTATTTT. Protein sequence: CASSKRSGRPTDTQYF. The whole variable domain, remainder taken from reference TRBV19 and TRBJ2-3, is DGGITQSPKYLFRKEGQNVTLSCEQNLNHDAMYWYRQDPGQGLRLIYYSQIVNDFQKGDIAEGYSVSREKKESFPLTVTSAQKNPTAFYLCASSKRSGRPTDTQYFGPGTRLTVL.

The genes are TRBV28 and TRBJ1-1; D gene unclear. V gave up 2 bases and J gave up 8 bases, with 12 bases separating them. The CDR3 sequence is 13 residues long. Germline V gives CDR1 MDHEN, CDR2 SYDVKM. In nucleotides, the CDR3 is TGTGCCAGCAGTTTAATGGGAGGGTGGGAAGCTTTCTTT. It is translated as CASSLMGGWEAFF.

This clonotype appeared a few times. CDR3 protein: CSVEASGTYEQYF. The CDR3 nucleotides are TGCAGCGTTGAGGCTAGCGGGACGTACGAGCAGTACTTC. This chain uses TRBV29-1 with TRBJ2-7, with 9 bases lining up with TRBD2. The V gene end was trimmed by 3 bases and the J gene end by 4 bases; junction bases not matched to a gene: 4. The germline V gene has CDR1 SQVTM and CDR2 ANQGSEA. The CDR3 has 13 amino acids.

This clonotype was picked up many times. The chain is built from TRBV11-2 and TRBJ2-1; maybe TRBD2 (7 bases). The CDR3 is 15 residues long. Between the trimmed V and J ends, which lost 1 base and 7 bases, there was a span of 14 bases. Germline V gene sequence: CDR1 SGHAT, CDR2 FQNNGV. The CDR3 sequence: CASSLGGGWGNEQFF. As DNA, the CDR3 is TGTGCCAGCAGCTTAGGCGGGGGCTGGGGGAATGAGCAGTTCTTC.